Described below is a single T cell receptor beta chain sequence and its context. This CDR3 region has 13 residues. Germline CDR1 is LGHDT and CDR2 is YNNKEL (reference sequence). The germline V and J ends were trimmed by 3 bases and 2 bases, with 8 bases remaining between them. This sample was taken from a study of blood T cell repertoires in COVID-19. TCRdb's copy holds only in-frame clones and misses some; the assay was immunoSEQ multiplex PCR. The table lists about 99,000 clones, 80% to 85% of them singletons. The sequencing sample was made of peripheral blood. This receptor was taken from a man between 65 and 85 years old with active or convalescent COVID-19. The V gene is TRBV3-1 (or the pseudogene TRBV3-2), the J gene TRBJ2-7; TRBD2 might be the D (6 bases). The CDR3 is CASSHAGPYEQYF. The DNA of the CDR3 is TGTGCCAGCAGCCACGCGGGGCCCTACGAGCAGTACTTC.